The 5 T cell receptor beta chains in this list originate from one sample, sequenced in a study of early T cells in non-severe SARS-CoV-2 infection. MiXCR, applied by TCRdb to the 5' RACE reads, yields one record per CDR3 protein. The repertoire consists of 43,000 or so distinct CDR3 sequences, with under 9.5% occurring once and the leading ten covering 6.5% to 9.5%. Sequencing used whole blood. Receptors originate from an adult who was a healthcare worker with PCR-confirmed SARS-CoV-2 infection or an uninfected control (not recorded which).

This clonotype showed up many times. The chain couples TRBV28 to TRBJ2-7; perhaps TRBD1 as D (5 bases). CDR1 is MDHEN and CDR2 is SYDVKM in the germline V gene. The CDR3 runs to 12 residues. Trimming pared 6 bases from V and 3 bases from J, leaving 9 bases between. CDR3 DNA: TGTGCCAGCAGCCCCGACAGCTACGAGCAGTACTTC. Its protein product is CASSPDSYEQYF. The full variable domain, rest sourced from reference TRBV28 and TRBJ2-7, is DVKVTQSSRYLVKRTGEKVFLECVQDMDHENMFWYRQDPGLGLRLIYFSYDVKMKEKGDIPEGYSVSREKKERFSLILESASTNQTSMYLCASSPDSYEQYFGPGTRLTVT.

The CDR3 here is CATQRGGLDTQYF. Written as DNA, the CDR3 is TGTGCCACCCAGCGGGGGGGGTTAGATACGCAGTATTTT. The chain has TRBV6-6 and TRBJ2-3; 10 nucleotides line up with TRBD2. Germline V gives CDR1 MNHNY, CDR2 SVGAGI (reference sequence). J lost 5 bases, V lost 10 bases, and 6 bases had no gene match. The CDR3 spans 13 residues.

This clonotype has at least ten counts. The chain combines TRBV12-3 or TRBV12-4 with TRBJ1-1; a weak D match, TRBD1 (5 bases). V was trimmed by 1 base and J by 3 bases, leaving 9 bases between them. This CDR3 contains 14 residues. The CDR3 DNA is TGTGCCAGCAGTTTAGGGGGGGATGACACTGAAGCTTTCTTT. Translated: CASSLGGDDTEAFF.

The sample holds many counts of this clonotype. J is TRBJ2-3 and V is TRBV5-1; 8 bases fit TRBD1. Trimming cost V 0 bases and J 0 bases; bases outside gene matches: 6. Germline lookup yields CDR1 SGHRS and CDR2 YFSETQ. The CDR3 has 17 amino acids. The CDR3 region has the DNA TGCGCCAGCAGCTTGGGAACAGGGGGATTAAGCACAGATACGCAGTATTTT. Protein sequence: CASSLGTGGLSTDTQYF.

Many counts were recorded for this clonotype. The V gene is TRBV12-3 or TRBV12-4, the J gene TRBJ2-7; D ambiguous. The CDR3 has 12 amino acids. Trimming removed 8 bases at V and 0 bases at J, with 8 bases between. The CDR3 spells CASGEFSYEQYF. The CDR3 DNA follows: TGTGCCAGCGGAGAGTTCTCCTACGAGCAGTACTTC.